This TCR beta chain was sequenced in a study of T-cell memory formation after mild COVID-19. A single record per CDR3 protein comes from TCRdb applying MiXCR to the 5' RACE reads. This repertoire shows under 250,000 distinct CDR3 sequences, roughly 10% found once; its top ten account for around a fifth. The TCR sequence derives from a man younger than 35 who had mild COVID-19 (a few samples of this study predate the infection). Cell type and time point are not known. Sequencing was carried out using PBMCs or a T cell subset sorted from them (not recorded which).

The CDR3 DNA is TGTGCCAGCTCACCAGTGCCGATGGTTAAAGAGACCCAGTACTTC. This codes for CASSPVPMVKETQYF. V and J are TRBV18 and TRBJ2-5, with D unresolved. The CDR3 has 15 amino acids. The V end was cut by 2 bases, the J end by 3 bases, with 13 bases between. Germline CDR1 reads KGHSH; CDR2 reads LQKENI.